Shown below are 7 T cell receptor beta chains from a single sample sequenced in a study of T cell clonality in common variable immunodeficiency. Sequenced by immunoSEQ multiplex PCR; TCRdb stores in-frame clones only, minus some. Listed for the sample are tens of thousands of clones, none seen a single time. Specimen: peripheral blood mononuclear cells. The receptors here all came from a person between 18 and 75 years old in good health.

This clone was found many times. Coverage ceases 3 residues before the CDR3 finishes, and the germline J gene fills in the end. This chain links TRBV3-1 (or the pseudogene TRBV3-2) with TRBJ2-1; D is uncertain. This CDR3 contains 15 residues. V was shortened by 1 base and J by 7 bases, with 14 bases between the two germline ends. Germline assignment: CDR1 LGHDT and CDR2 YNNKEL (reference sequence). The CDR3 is CASSQVLGPSNEQFF. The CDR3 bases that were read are TGTGCCAGCAGCCAAGTTCTAGGTCCCTCAAATGAG.

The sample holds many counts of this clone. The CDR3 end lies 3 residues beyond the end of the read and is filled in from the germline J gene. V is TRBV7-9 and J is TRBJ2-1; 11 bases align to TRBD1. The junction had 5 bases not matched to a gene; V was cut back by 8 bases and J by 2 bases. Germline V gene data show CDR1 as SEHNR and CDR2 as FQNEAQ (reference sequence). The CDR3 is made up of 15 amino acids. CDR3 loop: CASRAGQGAYNEQFF. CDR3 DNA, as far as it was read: TGTGCCAGCCGGGCGGGACAGGGGGCCTACAATGAG. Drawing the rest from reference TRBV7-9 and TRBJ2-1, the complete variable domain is DTGVSQNPRHKITKRGQNVTFRCDPISEHNRLYWYRQTLGQGPEFLTYFQNEAQLEKSRLLSDRFSAERPKGSFSTLEIQRTEQGDSAMYLCASRAGQGAYNEQFFGPGTRLTVL.

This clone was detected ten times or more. The part of the CDR3 DNA that was read is TGCAGTGCTAGTGAGGCTAGCGGGAGTCGGGAGACC. Translation: CSASEASGSRET. The whole CDR3 is CSASEASGSRETQYF. This chain connects TRBV20-1 to TRBJ2-5; 10 nucleotides align to TRBD2. The CDR3 end falls 3 residues outside the read, so it is completed with the germline J gene. Trimming took 3 bases from V and 5 from J; bases not matched to a gene: 9. Germline assignment: CDR1 DFQATT and CDR2 SNEGSKA (reference sequence). This CDR3 contains 15 residues.

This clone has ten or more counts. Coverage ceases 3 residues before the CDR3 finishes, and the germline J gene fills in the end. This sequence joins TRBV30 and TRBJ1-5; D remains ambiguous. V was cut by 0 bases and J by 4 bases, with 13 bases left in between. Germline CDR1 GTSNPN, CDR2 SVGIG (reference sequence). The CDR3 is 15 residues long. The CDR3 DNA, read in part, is TGTGCCTGGAGTGTCACGGGTAGTTTTAATCAGCCC. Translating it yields CAWSVTGSFNQP. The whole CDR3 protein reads CAWSVTGSFNQPQHF.

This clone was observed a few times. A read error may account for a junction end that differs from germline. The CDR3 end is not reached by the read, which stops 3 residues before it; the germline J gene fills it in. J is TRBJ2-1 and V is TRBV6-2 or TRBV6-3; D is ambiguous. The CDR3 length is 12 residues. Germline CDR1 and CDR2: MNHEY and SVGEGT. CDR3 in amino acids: CVSSYSNYEQFF. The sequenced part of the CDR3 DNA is TGTGTCAGCAGTTACTCTAACTATGAG.

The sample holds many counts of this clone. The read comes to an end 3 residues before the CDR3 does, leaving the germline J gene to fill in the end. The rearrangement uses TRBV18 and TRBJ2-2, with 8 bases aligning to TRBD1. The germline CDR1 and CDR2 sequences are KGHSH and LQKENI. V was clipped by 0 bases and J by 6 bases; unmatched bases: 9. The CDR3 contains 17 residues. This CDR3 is CASSPPSGQGVAGELFF. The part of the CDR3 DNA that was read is TGTGCCAGCTCACCACCGTCCGGACAGGGTGTGGCCGGGGAG. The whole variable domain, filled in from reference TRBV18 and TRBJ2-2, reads NAGVMQNPRHLVRRRGQEARLRCSPMKGHSHVYWYRQLPEEGLKFMVYLQKENIIDESGMPKERFSAEFPKEGPSILRIQQVVRGDSAAYFCASSPPSGQGVAGELFFGEGSRLTVL.

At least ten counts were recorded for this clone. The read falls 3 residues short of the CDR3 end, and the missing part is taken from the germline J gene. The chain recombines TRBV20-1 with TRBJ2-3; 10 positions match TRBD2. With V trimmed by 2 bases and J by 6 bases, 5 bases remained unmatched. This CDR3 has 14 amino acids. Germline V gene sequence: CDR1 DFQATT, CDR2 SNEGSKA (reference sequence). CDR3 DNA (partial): TGCAGTGCTAGACTAGCGGGGGCCGGGGATACG. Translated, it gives CSARLAGAGDT. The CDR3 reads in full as CSARLAGAGDTQYF.